Shown below are 15 T cell receptor beta chains from a single sample sequenced in a study of sequential checkpoint blockade in melanoma. The treatment: randomized to nivolumab then ipilimumab (arm A) or the reverse (arm B). Data came from immunoSEQ multiplex PCR; TCRdb stores just in-frame clones and leaves some out. The profile shows roughly 23,000 clones, nearly 70% of them singletons. Sequencing used CD8+ T cells sorted from blood (inferred from file names), obtained from a patient given nivolumab and ipilimumab in sequence. These receptors all stem from a human donor with melanoma.

V usage is TRBV27 and J usage is TRBJ1-2, with 9 bases lining up with TRBD1. With V trimmed by 3 bases and J by 6 bases, 5 bases remained unmatched. Germline V gives CDR1 MNHEY, CDR2 SMNVEV (reference sequence). The CDR3 runs 14 residues. The CDR3 loop reads CASSFTGGADGYTF. DNA for the CDR3: TGTGCCAGCAGTTTCACAGGGGGCGCAGATGGCTACACCTTC.

This chain joins TRBV6-6 and TRBJ2-7; D is ambiguous. The V gene lost 0 bases and the J gene lost 4 bases, with 7 bases spanning the gap. The CDR3 contains 13 residues. Germline CDR1 reads MNHNY; CDR2 reads SVGAGI (reference sequence). In nucleotides, the CDR3 is TGTGCCAGCAGTTACTCCCCTGTTTACGAGCAGTACTTC. This codes for CASSYSPVYEQYF.

The V and J genes are TRBV25-1 and TRBJ1-1; D not resolved. Trimming left V 4 bases short and J 0 bases short, with 6 bases between. The CDR3 is made up of 13 amino acids. The germline V gene encodes CDR1 MGHDK and CDR2 SYGVNS. The CDR3 coding sequence is TGTGCCAGCAGTGCCCAAATGAACACTGAAGCTTTCTTT. Translating it yields CASSAQMNTEAFF.

The chain combines TRBV7-8 with TRBJ2-4, with D hard to call. The CDR3 contains 13 residues. Trimming left V 3 bases short and J 2 bases short, with 5 bases between. Per germline, CDR1 SGHVS and CDR2 FQNEAQ. CDR3 nucleotide sequence: TGTGCCAGCAGCTTCGACACCAAAAACATTCAGTACTTC. Translation gives CASSFDTKNIQYF. Full variable domain (remainder filled in from reference TRBV7-8 and TRBJ2-4): GAGVSQSPRYKVAKRGQDVALRCDPISGHVSLFWYQQALGQGPEFLTYFQNEAQLDKSGLPSDRFFAERPEGSVSTLKIQRTQQEDSAVYLCASSFDTKNIQYFGAGTRLSVL.

V is TRBV2 and J is TRBJ1-1; 8 nucleotides match TRBD1. From germline, CDR1 is SNHLY and CDR2 FYNNEI. V shed 3 bases, J shed 1 base, and the junction held 7 bases outside the gene matches. This CDR3 has 16 residues. CDR3 DNA: TGTGCCAGCAGTGACCCGGACAGGGCGTCGAACACTGAAGCTTTCTTT. It codes for CASSDPDRASNTEAFF.

This rearrangement joins TRBV7-3 to TRBJ2-1; D unresolved. Looked up from germline, CDR1 is SGHTA and CDR2 is FQGTGA. The CDR3 is 12 amino acids. Deletions cut 5 bases from V and 6 bases from J, with 8 bases between. CDR3 in DNA: TGTGCCAGCAGCGAGACTGGCAATGAGCAGTTCTTC. Its protein product is CASSETGNEQFF.

As to this clone: This sequence is one base from a far larger clone and is likely a read error. The chain recombines TRBV7-8 with TRBJ2-7; weak D call: TRBD2 (6 bases). From germline, CDR1 is SGHVS and CDR2 FQNEAQ. The CDR3 is 15 amino acids. The ends were cut back, 5 bases at V and 3 bases at J, with 17 bases in the middle. CDR3 in DNA: TGTGCCAGCAGCGCCGGGGGTGGGGGTTTCTACGAGCAGTACGTC. It is translated as CASSAGGGGFYEQYV.

The chain links TRBV4-2 to TRBJ2-2; D not certain. The CDR3 runs to 15 residues. V was trimmed by 6 bases and J by 0 bases, leaving 11 bases between them. Germline V gives CDR1 LGHNA, CDR2 YNFKEQ. The CDR3: CASSQQSTNTGELFF. The CDR3 bases are TGTGCCAGCAGTCAACAATCCACGAACACCGGGGAGCTGTTTTTT.

V is TRBV6-1 and J is TRBJ1-4, with TRBD1 identical over 9 bases. The V gene's germline CDR1 is MNHNS and CDR2 SASEGT. CDR3 size: 11 residues. V dropped 9 bases and J dropped 8; count of bases not matched to a gene: 1. This CDR3 is CASGQGEKLFF. In DNA form, the CDR3 reads TGTGCCAGTGGACAGGGGGAAAAACTGTTTTTT.

The genes are TRBV2 and TRBJ2-3; D gene ambiguous. The germline V and J ends were trimmed by 6 bases and 5 bases, with 12 bases remaining between them. Germline assignment: CDR1 SNHLY and CDR2 FYNNEI. This CDR3 has 13 amino acids. The CDR3 loop is CASSPLIRDTQYF. The CDR3, as DNA: TGTGCCAGCAGCCCACTGATTCGAGATACGCAGTATTTT.

This clone was detected once. This sequence joins TRBV4-1 and TRBJ1-2, with a tentative D call TRBD1 (6 bases). V was pared by 0 bases and J by 3 bases, with 8 bases between. CDR3 length equals 14 residues. The germline V gene has CDR1 MGHRA and CDR2 YSYEKL. CDR3 sequence reads: CASSQDNRDYGYTF. The CDR3 DNA follows: TGCGCCAGCAGCCAAGATAACAGGGACTATGGCTACACCTTC.

This chain joins TRBV2 and TRBJ1-4; D may be TRBD1 (5 bases). Germline V lookup: CDR1 SNHLY, CDR2 FYNNEI. CDR3 length: 15 amino acids. V gave up 3 bases and J gave up 0 bases, with 8 bases separating them. The CDR3 DNA follows: TGTGCCAGCAGTGAGGGGCAGTCAACTAATGAAAAACTGTTTTTT. This translates into CASSEGQSTNEKLFF.

This clone came up a few times. The genes are TRBV7-9 and TRBJ2-1, with D hard to call. The germline gives CDR1 SEHNR, CDR2 FQNEAQ (reference sequence). Trimming left V 10 bases short and J 2 bases short, with 18 bases between. CDR3 length: 15 residues. CDR3 sequence (DNA): TGTGCCACCACCAACGAGAAAAGCACCTACAATGAGCAGTTCTTC. Its protein is CATTNEKSTYNEQFF.

The chain uses TRBV6-5 and TRBJ1-2; 8 bases align to TRBD1. Unmatched junction bases numbered 9, after V lost 6 bases and J lost 6 bases. The CDR3 sequence is 14 residues long. Germline V gene data show CDR1 as MNHEY and CDR2 as SVGAGI. The chain's CDR3 is CASRQGAAIDGYTF. The CDR3 DNA is TGTGCCAGCAGGCAGGGGGCGGCTATCGATGGCTACACCTTC.

The CDR3 bases are TGCGCCAGCAGCCAAGATCTGGGACAGGGGGCCCTCTTTGGTGAAAAACTGTTTTTT. Protein: CASSQDLGQGALFGEKLFF. The chain is built from TRBV4-1 and TRBJ1-4; 12 bases are shared with TRBD1. V lost 0 bases, J lost 7 bases, and 12 bases stayed unmatched. The CDR3 is made up of 19 amino acids. Germline CDR1 MGHRA, CDR2 YSYEKL.